This T cell receptor beta chain was identified during a study of cytomegalovirus exposure and HLA in healthy donors. A remark on this clone: The antigen is not known.

CDR1 and CDR2 from the germline V gene are LNHDA and SQIVND (reference sequence). Unmatched junction bases numbered 8, after V lost 4 bases and J lost 2 bases. There are 15 residues in the CDR3. The PCR was carried out with 60 Vbeta primers and 13 Jbeta primers. Data came from immunoSEQ multiplex PCR; TCRdb stores just in-frame clones and leaves some out. Of roughly 63,000 clones listed, roughly 70% are singletons. Study observations and caveats: Productive status was seen about 87% or about 30% of the time for most TCR beta V segments in an earlier analysis.

The sequencing input was PBMCs. This chain joins TRBV19 and TRBJ2-7, with TRBD1 matching 7 bases. The origin of this receptor is a man aged 45-60 years in good health and CMV-seropositive. CDR3 sequence reads: CASSTRDRPTYEQYF. CDR3 nucleotide sequence: TGTGCCAGTAGTACCCGGGACAGACCCACCTACGAGCAGTACTTC.